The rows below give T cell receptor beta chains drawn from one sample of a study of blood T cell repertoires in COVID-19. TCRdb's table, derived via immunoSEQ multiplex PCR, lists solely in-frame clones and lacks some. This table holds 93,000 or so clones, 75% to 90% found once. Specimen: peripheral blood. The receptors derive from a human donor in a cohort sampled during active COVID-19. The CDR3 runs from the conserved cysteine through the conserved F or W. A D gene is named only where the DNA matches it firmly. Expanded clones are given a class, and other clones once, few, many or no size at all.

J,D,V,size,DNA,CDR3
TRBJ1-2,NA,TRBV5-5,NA,TGTGCCAGCAGCCTATCTCCTAACTATGGCTACACCTTC,CASSLSPNYGYTF
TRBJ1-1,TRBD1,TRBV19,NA,TGTGCCACCGAGGACAGGACCAGCGAAGCTTTCTTT,CATEDRTSEAFF
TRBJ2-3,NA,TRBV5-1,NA,TGCGCCAGCAGCCCTACTAGTAATACGCAGTATTTT,CASSPTSNTQYF
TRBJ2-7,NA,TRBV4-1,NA,TGCGCCAGCAGCCAGGTTGGCAGGGTAAACGAGCAGTACTTC,CASSQVGRVNEQYF
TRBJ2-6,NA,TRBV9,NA,TGTGCCAGCAGCCCCCGGGACACTCCCCAGGGGGCCAACGTCCTGACTTTC,CASSPRDTPQGANVLTF
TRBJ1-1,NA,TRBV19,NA,TGTGCCAGTAGCTCGCAGGGTGATACTGAAGCTTTCTTT,CASSSQGDTEAFF
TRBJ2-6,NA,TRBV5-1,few,TGCGCCAGCAGCTTGATTGGGGGCCGCTCTGGGGCCAACGTCCTGACTTTC,CASSLIGGRSGANVLTF
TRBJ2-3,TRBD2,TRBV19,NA,TGTGCCAGTAGTTCCCGACTAGCGGGGGGAAACACAGATACGCAGTATTTT,CASSSRLAGGNTDTQYF
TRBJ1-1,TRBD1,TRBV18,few,TGTGCCAGCTCACCACCGGTGGGGACAGGGGCTTTCTTT,CASSPPVGTGAFF
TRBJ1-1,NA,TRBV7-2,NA,TGTGCCAGCAGCCAAGACGGGGGGCGGGTCACTGAAGCTTTCTTT,CASSQDGGRVTEAFF
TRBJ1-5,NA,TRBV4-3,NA,TGCGCCAGCAGCCAAGAATCGGGGATACAGCCCCAGCATTTT,CASSQESGIQPQHF
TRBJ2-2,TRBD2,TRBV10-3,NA,TGTGCCACCGTAGCGGGACTGAACACCGGGGAGCTGTTTTTT,CATVAGLNTGELFF
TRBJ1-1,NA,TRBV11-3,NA,TGTGCCAGCAGCTTAGAGGGGACACAGAACACTGAAGCTTTCTTT,CASSLEGTQNTEAFF
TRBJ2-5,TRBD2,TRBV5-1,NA,TGCGCCAGCAGCTTCGGGGAGGGAGAGACCCAGTACTTC,CASSFGEGETQYF
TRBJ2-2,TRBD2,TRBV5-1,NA,TGCGCCAGCAGGGGAGGGCAGCTTACCGGGGAGCTGTTTTTT,CASRGGQLTGELFF
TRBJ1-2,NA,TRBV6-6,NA,TGTGCCAGCAGCCACTCAGGAGGGACCGGGGACTATGGCTACACCTTC,CASSHSGGTGDYGYTF
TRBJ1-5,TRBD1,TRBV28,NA,TGTGCCAGCAATCCCCCGACAGGGTTGGGGCAGCCCCAGCATTTT,CASNPPTGLGQPQHF
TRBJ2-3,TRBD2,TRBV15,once,TGTGCCACCAGCATTCCTACTGCGGGGGGCTATACAGATACGCAGTATTTT,CATSIPTAGGYTDTQYF
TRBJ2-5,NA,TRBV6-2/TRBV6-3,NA,TGTGCCAGCAGTTACTCGTTCGGAGAGACCCAGTACTTC,CASSYSFGETQYF
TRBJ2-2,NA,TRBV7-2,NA,TGTGCCAGCAGCTTCGGGGGCGGGGAGCTGTTTTTT,CASSFGGGELFF
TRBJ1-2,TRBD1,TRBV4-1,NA,TGCGCCAGCAGCCAGGCCGGGACAGACTATGGCTACACCTTC,CASSQAGTDYGYTF
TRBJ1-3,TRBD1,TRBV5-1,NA,TGCGCCAGCAGCACCGCGACAGGGGCCCTAAACACCATATATTTT,CASSTATGALNTIYF
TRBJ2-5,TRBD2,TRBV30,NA,TGTGCCTGGAGTGTAGGCGGGGGGGGGCAAGAGACCCAGTACTTC,CAWSVGGGGQETQYF
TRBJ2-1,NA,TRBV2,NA,TGTGCCAGCAGCCTGGCGGGGTCGTCCGTTGAGCAGTTCTTC,CASSLAGSSVEQFF
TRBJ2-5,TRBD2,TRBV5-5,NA,TGTGCCAGCAGCAGTGCAACTAGCGGGGCGTACCAAGAGACCCAGTACTTC,CASSSATSGAYQETQYF
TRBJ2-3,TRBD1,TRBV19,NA,TGTGCCAGTAGTAGAAACAGGGGAAGGACAGATACGCAGTATTTT,CASSRNRGRTDTQYF
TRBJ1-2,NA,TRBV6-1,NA,TGTGCCAGCAGTGACCCCGGGCGGGCTAACTATGGCTACACCTTC,CASSDPGRANYGYTF
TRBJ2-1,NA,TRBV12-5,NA,TGTGCTAGTGGCTTACGACAGGGACTCTACAATGAGCAGTTCTTC,CASGLRQGLYNEQFF
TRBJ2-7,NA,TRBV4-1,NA,TGCGCCAGCAGCCAAGATGGGTCAGGGCCCTACGAGCAGTACTTC,CASSQDGSGPYEQYF
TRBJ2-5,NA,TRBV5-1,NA,TGCGCCAGCAGCAGGACCACCAGCCGGGGGGAGACCCAGTACTTC,CASSRTTSRGETQYF
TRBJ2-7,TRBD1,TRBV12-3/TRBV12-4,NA,TGTGCCAGCCGAAGGACAGGATCCTACGAGCAGTACTTC,CASRRTGSYEQYF
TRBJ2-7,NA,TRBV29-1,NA,TGCAGCGTATCCAGGGGCCTCGGGGTTGGCGAGCAGTACTTC,CSVSRGLGVGEQYF
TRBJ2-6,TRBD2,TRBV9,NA,TGTGCCAGCAGCGTAGGCGGGGGGCTGGCGCTTGGGGCCAACGTCCTGACTTTC,CASSVGGGLALGANVLTF
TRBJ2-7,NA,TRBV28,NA,TGTGCCAGCAGTGCCTACGGACAGCCACCCTACGAGCAGTACTTC,CASSAYGQPPYEQYF
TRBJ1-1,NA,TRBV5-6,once,TGTGCCAGCATGAAGCCGGGACTGGGGGACACTGAAGCTTTCTTT,CASMKPGLGDTEAFF
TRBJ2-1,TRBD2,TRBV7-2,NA,TGTGCCAGCAGCTTATTCTCTAGCGGGGGTGAGCAGTTCTTC,CASSLFSSGGEQFF
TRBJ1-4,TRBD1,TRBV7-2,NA,TGTGCCAGCAGCTGGGGGGGGACAGGGAGGACGGAAAAACTGTTTTTT,CASSWGGTGRTEKLFF
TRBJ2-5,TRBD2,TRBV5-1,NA,TGCGCCAGCAGCGGTTCTCGGGGGGGTTGGGAGACCCAGTACTTC,CASSGSRGGWETQYF
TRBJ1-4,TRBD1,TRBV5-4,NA,TGTGCCAGCAGCCCGGGGGGACAGGGCCCGAGTGAAAAACTGTTTTTT,CASSPGGQGPSEKLFF
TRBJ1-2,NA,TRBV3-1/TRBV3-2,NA,TGTGCCAGCAGCCTCCAGATAAACTATGGCTACACCTTC,CASSLQINYGYTF
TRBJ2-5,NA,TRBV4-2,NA,TGTGCCAGCAGCCAAGCCGGAGCGGAGACCCAGTACTTC,CASSQAGAETQYF
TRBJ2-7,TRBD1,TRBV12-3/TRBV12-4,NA,TGTGCCAGCAGTTTTGGACAGGGGGCCGAGCAGTACTTC,CASSFGQGAEQYF
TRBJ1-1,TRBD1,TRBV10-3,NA,TGTGCCATCAGTGGCCCAGGGGGGACTGAAGCTTTCTTT,CAISGPGGTEAFF
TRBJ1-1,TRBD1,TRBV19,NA,TGTGCCAGTAGCGACAGGGGGCGCGTAAACACTGAAGCTTTCTTT,CASSDRGRVNTEAFF
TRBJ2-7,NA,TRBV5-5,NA,TGTGCCAGCAGCTTGGACGAGGGCCGGCAGTACTTC,CASSLDEGRQYF
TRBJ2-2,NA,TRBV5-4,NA,TGTGCCAGCAGCCGCTCAGGGAACACCGGGGAGCTGTTTTTT,CASSRSGNTGELFF
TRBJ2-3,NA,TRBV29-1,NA,TGCAGCACGAGAAACACAGATACGCAGTATTTT,CSTRNTDTQYF
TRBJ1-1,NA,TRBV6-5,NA,TGTGCCAGCAGTTACGATGGGACTAACACTGAAGCTTTCTTT,CASSYDGTNTEAFF
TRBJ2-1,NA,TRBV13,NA,TGTGCCAGCACCCCTCGGGGGTCGAGTGCGGCCTACAATGAGCAGTTCTTC,CASTPRGSSAAYNEQFF
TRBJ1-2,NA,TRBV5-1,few,TGCGCCAGCAGTGGACAGAGGGTTACGACCTTC,CASSGQRVTTF
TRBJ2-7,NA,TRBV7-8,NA,TGTGCCAGCAGCTTAGCGGGGAGCTACGAGCAGTACTTC,CASSLAGSYEQYF
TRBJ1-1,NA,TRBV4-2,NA,TGTGCCAGCAGCCTCCTTGCGGGGAATGAAGCTTTCTTT,CASSLLAGNEAFF
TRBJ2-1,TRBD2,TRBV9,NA,TGTGCCAGCAGCGGACCCCTAGCGGGGGGGGGTTATGAGCAGTTCTTC,CASSGPLAGGGYEQFF
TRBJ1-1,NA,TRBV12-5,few,TGTGCTAGTGGTTTGTATGGCTCTGAAGCTTTCTTT,CASGLYGSEAFF
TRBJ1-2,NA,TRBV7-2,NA,TGTGCCAGCGATTTTTCTGGCCTCGGCTACACCTTC,CASDFSGLGYTF
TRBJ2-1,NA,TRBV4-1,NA,TGCGCCAGCAGCCAAGATAGGGGGTGGGATGAGCAGTTCTTC,CASSQDRGWDEQFF
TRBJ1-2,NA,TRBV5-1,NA,TGCGCCAGCAGTAGGACTGGGAAGACTAACTATGGCTACACCTTC,CASSRTGKTNYGYTF
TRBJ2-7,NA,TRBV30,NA,TGTGCCTGGGGACAGCGCTACGAGCAGTACTTC,CAWGQRYEQYF